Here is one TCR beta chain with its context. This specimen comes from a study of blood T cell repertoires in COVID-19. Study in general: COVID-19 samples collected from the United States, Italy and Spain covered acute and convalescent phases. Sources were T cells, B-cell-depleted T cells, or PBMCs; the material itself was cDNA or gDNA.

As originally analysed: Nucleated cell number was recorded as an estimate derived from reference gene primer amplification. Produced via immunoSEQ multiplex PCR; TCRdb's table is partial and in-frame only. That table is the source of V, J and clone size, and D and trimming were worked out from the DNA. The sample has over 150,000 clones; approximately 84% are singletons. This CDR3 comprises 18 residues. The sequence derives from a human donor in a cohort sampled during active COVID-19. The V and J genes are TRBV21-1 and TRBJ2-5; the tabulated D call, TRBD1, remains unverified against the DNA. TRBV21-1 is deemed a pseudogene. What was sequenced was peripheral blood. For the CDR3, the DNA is TGTGCCAGCAGCAAAAAGCCGTACAGGGGGGTGAATCAAGAGACCCAGTACTTC. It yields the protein CASSKKPYRGVNQETQYF.